This entry lists 7 T cell receptor beta chains sequenced from one sample in a study of T cell changes during pregnancy in multiple sclerosis (dated by TCRdb to about 2019). Library prep was done by the immunoSEQ multiplex PCR assay. As stored in TCRdb, this immuneACCESS dataset retains in-frame rearrangements with V and J assigned. A fraction of the clones does not appear; measured against another copy, unresolved V genes explain less than half of the discrepancy, and the remainder lacks a known reason. Recorded for this sample are about 44,000 clones; around 89% of them occurred a single time. Of the sample, approximately 1% falls within the top ten clones. The starting material was CD4+ T cells from peripheral blood mononuclear cells, obtained after pregnancy. The receptors here all came from a female donor with multiple sclerosis, enrolled in a pregnancy study.

The chain uses TRBV6-5 and TRBJ1-2, with D uncertain. V lost 6 bases, J lost 9 bases, and 17 bases lay in between. The CDR3 length is 13 residues. CDR1 is MNHEY, CDR2 SVGAGI, per germline. The CDR3 nucleotides read TGTGCCAGCAGCCTCGACACTGGCAATAGCTACACCTTC. This translates into CASSLDTGNSYTF.

CDR3: CASSLQGGEGKLFF. The CDR3, as DNA: TGTGCCAGCAGCCTACAGGGTGGGGAGGGAAAACTGTTTTTT. The chain employs TRBV5-5 and TRBJ1-4, with D possibly matching TRBD1 (6 bases). Germline lookup yields CDR1 SGHKS and CDR2 YYEKEE (reference sequence). V lost 4 bases, J lost 10 bases, and 17 bases lay in between. CDR3 length: 14 residues.

This clone was observed a handful of times. The chain recombines TRBV10-1 with TRBJ2-5; tentatively, D is TRBD2 (5 bases). V lost 2 bases and J lost 4, with 8 bases in between. This CDR3 comprises 13 residues. Germline loops: CDR1 WNHNN, CDR2 SYGVQD (reference sequence). This CDR3 is CASSETSGETQYF. The CDR3 DNA sequence: TGCGCCAGCAGTGAGACTAGTGGAGAGACCCAGTACTTC.

The chain has TRBV29-1 and TRBJ2-7; 11 bases line up with TRBD2. Germline V gene sequence: CDR1 SQVTM, CDR2 ANQGSEA. V trimming: 7 bases; J trimming: 6 bases; junction bases outside the gene matches: 14. This CDR3 comprises 15 residues. The CDR3 DNA reads TGCAGCGCCACTGGGCTAGCGGGAGGTCCCACCGAGCAGTACTTC. It yields the protein CSATGLAGGPTEQYF.

This sequence joins TRBV10-3 and TRBJ2-1; TRBD2 aligns across 8 bases. Unmatched junction bases numbered 15, after V lost 8 bases and J lost 0 bases. CDR1 and CDR2 from the germline V gene are ENHRY and SYGVKD. This CDR3 comprises 18 residues. The CDR3 sequence is CAIGGSGNLGSSYNEQFF. In nucleotides, the CDR3 is TGTGCCATCGGGGGTAGCGGGAATCTAGGGAGCTCCTACAATGAGCAGTTCTTC.

The sample holds a few counts of this clone. The chain recombines TRBV6-5 with TRBJ2-7, with TRBD2 matching over 13 bases. The CDR3 has 15 amino acids. J was trimmed by 3 bases and V by 5 bases; bases with no gene match: 4. Germline V gene sequence: CDR1 MNHEY, CDR2 SVGAGI. The CDR3 loop is CASSRGLAGIYEQYF. CDR3 coding DNA: TGTGCCAGCAGTCGGGGACTAGCGGGAATCTACGAGCAGTACTTC.

This clone appeared a single time. The V and J genes are TRBV19 and TRBJ2-1, with D perhaps matching TRBD1 (5 bases). In germline, CDR1 is LNHDA, CDR2 SQIVND (reference sequence). Trimming took 3 bases from V and 7 from J, leaving 10 bases between them. The CDR3 is 13 amino acids. In DNA, the CDR3 is TGTGCCAGTAGTATCGGCAGGGCGAATGAGCAGTTCTTC. It encodes CASSIGRANEQFF.